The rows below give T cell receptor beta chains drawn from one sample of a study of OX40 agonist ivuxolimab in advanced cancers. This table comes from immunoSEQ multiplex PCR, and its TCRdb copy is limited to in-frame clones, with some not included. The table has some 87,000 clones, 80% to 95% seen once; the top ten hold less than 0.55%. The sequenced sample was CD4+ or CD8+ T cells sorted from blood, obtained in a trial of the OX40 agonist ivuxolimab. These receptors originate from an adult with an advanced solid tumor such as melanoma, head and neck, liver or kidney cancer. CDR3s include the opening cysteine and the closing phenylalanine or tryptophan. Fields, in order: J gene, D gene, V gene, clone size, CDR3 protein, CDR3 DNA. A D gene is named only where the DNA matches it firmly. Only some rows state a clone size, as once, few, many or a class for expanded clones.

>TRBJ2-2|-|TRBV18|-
CASSPTSTPNTGELFF
TGTGCCAGCTCACCGACAAGCACGCCGAACACCGGGGAGCTGTTTTTT
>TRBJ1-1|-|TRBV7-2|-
CASSLIQGAEAFF
TGTGCCAGCAGTTTAATACAGGGCGCTGAAGCTTTCTTT
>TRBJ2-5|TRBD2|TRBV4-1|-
CASSRLQAGGQETQYF
TGCGCCAGCAGCCGCCTCCAAGCGGGGGGCCAAGAGACCCAGTACTTC
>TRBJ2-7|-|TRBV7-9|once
CASSAGPLDEQYF
TGTGCCAGCAGCGCCGGACCCTTGGACGAGCAGTACTTC
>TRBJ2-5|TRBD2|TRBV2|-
CASSELAGVPEAQYF
TGTGCCAGCAGTGAACTAGCGGGGGTCCCCGAGGCCCAGTACTTC
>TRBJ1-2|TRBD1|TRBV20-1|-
CSVATGDGYTF
TGCAGCGTAGCGACAGGGGATGGCTACACCTTC
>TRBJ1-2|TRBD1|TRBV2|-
CASRPGQGASYGYTF
TGTGCCAGCAGGCCGGGACAGGGGGCGAGCTATGGCTACACCTTC
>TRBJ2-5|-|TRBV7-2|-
CASSLGLAQRAQYF
TGTGCCAGCAGCTTAGGACTGGCGCAAAGGGCCCAGTACTTC
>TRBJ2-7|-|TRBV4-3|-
CASSQDRVSYEQYF
TGCGCCAGCAGCCAAGATAGGGTCTCCTACGAGCAGTACTTC
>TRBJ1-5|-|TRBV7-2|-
CASSSGASNQPQHF
TGTGCCAGCAGTTCAGGTGCGAGCAATCAGCCCCAGCATTTT
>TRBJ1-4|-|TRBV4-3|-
CASSHSQRHLYATNEKLFF
TGCGCCAGCAGCCACTCCCAACGACATTTATATGCAACTAATGAAAAACTGTTTTTT
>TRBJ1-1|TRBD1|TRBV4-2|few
CASSQTGVGGTEAFF
TGTGCCAGCAGCCAAACAGGGGTCGGGGGCACTGAAGCTTTCTTT
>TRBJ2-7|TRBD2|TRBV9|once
CASSGGLAGGQYF
TGTGCCAGCAGCGGGGGACTAGCGGGAGGGCAGTACTTC
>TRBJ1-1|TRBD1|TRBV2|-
CASSPTGPSTEAFF
TGTGCCAGCTCCCCGACAGGGCCTTCCACTGAAGCTTTCTTT
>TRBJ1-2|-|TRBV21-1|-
CARSAPEKRHPLGYTF
TGTGCCAGATCGGCTCCTGAGAAACGACATCCATTAGGCTACACCTTC
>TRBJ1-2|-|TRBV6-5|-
CASSSHLVGAPGYTF
TGTGCCAGCAGTTCCCACCTGGTGGGGGCGCCCGGCTACACCTTC
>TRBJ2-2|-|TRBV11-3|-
CASSLEQGGPGELFF
TGTGCCAGCAGCTTAGAGCAGGGTGGTCCCGGGGAGCTGTTTTTT
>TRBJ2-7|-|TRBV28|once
CALGDGEQYF
TGTGCCCTGGGGGACGGCGAGCAGTACTTC
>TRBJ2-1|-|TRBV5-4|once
CASSLQYNEQFF
TGTGCCAGCAGCTTGCAGTACAATGAGCAGTTCTTC
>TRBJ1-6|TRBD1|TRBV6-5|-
CASSYPGGPLHF
TGTGCCAGCAGTTACCCAGGGGGTCCCCTCCACTTT
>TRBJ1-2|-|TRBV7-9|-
CASQGDNYGYTF
TGTGCCAGCCAGGGAGATAACTATGGCTACACCTTC